Presented here are 22 T cell receptor beta chains from one specimen sequenced in a study of vaccination and CD4 T cells after COVID-19. The antigens of these receptors remain unknown. Sequencing of DNA taken from cultured CD4+ T cells relied on the Oncomine TCR Beta short-read assay. TCRdb redid the calling of the PCR reads with MiXCR, one entry per CDR3 protein. The sample carries 11,000 or so distinct CDR3 sequences, around 78% recorded once. The treatment: approximately 11-day PBMC culture with coronavirus spike peptide pools or control peptides (ViraFEST assay). What was sequenced was CD4+ T cells from blood, cultured in vitro. The source is a human donor who had recovered from COVID-19.

The sample holds a few counts of this clonotype. The V and J genes are TRBV19 and TRBJ1-5; the D is unclear. V lost 10 bases, J lost 4 bases, and 14 bases lay in between. CDR1 LNHDA and CDR2 SQIVND come from the germline V gene (reference sequence). The CDR3 covers 13 residues. The DNA for the CDR3 is TGTGCCATCACCGGAGGCCTAAATCAGCCCCAGCATTTT. This translates into CAITGGLNQPQHF.

The chain recombines TRBV11-2 with TRBJ2-7, with D tentatively TRBD1 (5 bases). Looked up from germline, CDR1 is SGHAT and CDR2 is FQNNGV. The CDR3 has 13 residues. Trimming took 2 bases from V and 8 from J, leaving 13 bases between them. For the CDR3, the DNA is TGTGCCAGCAGCTTATCGCCCAGGGATCAGCAGTACTTC. It encodes CASSLSPRDQQYF.

The chain combines TRBV6-1 with TRBJ1-1; no clear D gene. CDR3 length: 14 amino acids. V lost 7 bases to trimming and J lost 1 base, with 13 bases between them. Germline V gives CDR1 MNHNS, CDR2 SASEGT. CDR3 in DNA: TGTGCCAGCATCATCCGGACCTCGAACACTGAAGCTTTCTTT. It yields the protein CASIIRTSNTEAFF.

The V call is TRBV2, the J call TRBJ1-6; D unclear. Germline loops: CDR1 SNHLY, CDR2 FYNNEI. The CDR3 length is 13 residues. Deletions cut 6 bases from V and 9 bases from J, with 12 bases between. CDR3 region: CASRWEKSSPLHF. CDR3 in DNA: TGTGCCAGCAGGTGGGAGAAGAGTTCACCCCTCCACTTT.

V usage is TRBV7-9 and J usage is TRBJ2-5; no reliable D call. The CDR3 is made up of 15 amino acids. CDR1 and CDR2 (germline): SEHNR, FQNEAQ (reference sequence). Trimming removed 0 bases from V and 4 bases from J, with 12 bases in between. CDR3 nucleotides: TGTGCCAGCAGCTTAGCCGGCGCCCGGTCAGAGACCCAGTACTTC. Its translation: CASSLAGARSETQYF. Looking up the rest from reference TRBV7-9 and TRBJ2-5 gives the full variable domain: DTGVSQNPRHKITKRGQNVTFRCDPISEHNRLYWYRQTLGQGPEFLTYFQNEAQLEKSRLLSDRFSAERPKGSFSTLEIQRTEQGDSAMYLCASSLAGARSETQYFGPGTRLLVL.

The chain recombines TRBV20-1 with TRBJ1-4; D perhaps matches TRBD1 (5 bases). The V end was cut by 0 bases, the J end by 8 bases, with 13 bases between. Per the germline V gene, CDR1 is DFQATT and CDR2 is SNEGSKA (reference sequence). This CDR3 is 14 amino acids long. The DNA of the CDR3 is TGCAGTGCTAGAGATGGGACCGTCCGGGAAAAACTGTTTTTT. Protein sequence: CSARDGTVREKLFF.

This clonotype was detected only once. V is TRBV6-5 and J is TRBJ2-3; 9 bases match TRBD2. Losses at the gene ends were 2 bases for V and 6 bases for J; bases not matched to a gene: 9. The CDR3 has 16 amino acids. Germline V lookup: CDR1 MNHEY, CDR2 SVGAGI. CDR3 DNA: TGTGCCAGCAGTTACCAGGGCGGGAGGGCCCGCGATACGCAGTATTTT. Translating gives CASSYQGGRARDTQYF.

The rearrangement uses TRBV15 and TRBJ2-1; possible D gene TRBD2, 7 bases. Germline V gene sequence: CDR1 LNHNV, CDR2 YYDKDF (reference sequence). V lost 5 bases to trimming and J lost 6 bases, with 14 bases between them. The CDR3 spans 14 residues. The CDR3: CATSRGAGGNEQFF. The CDR3 DNA is TGTGCCACCAGCCGGGGGGCGGGCGGCAATGAGCAGTTCTTC.

The chain recombines TRBV2 with TRBJ1-2; 7 bases are shared with TRBD1. CDR1 and CDR2 from the germline V gene are SNHLY and FYNNEI. The CDR3 totals 14 residues. J gave up 4 bases and V 6 bases, and 8 bases lay outside the gene matches. The DNA of the CDR3 is TGTGCCAGCAGCCTACAGGGGTCGGGCTATGGCTACACCTTC. Translating gives CASSLQGSGYGYTF.

The chain combines TRBV7-2 with TRBJ1-2; D may be TRBD1 (6 bases). CDR1 SGHTA and CDR2 FQGNSA come from the germline V gene. This CDR3 comprises 12 residues. Trimming took off 10 bases at V and 2 bases at J, with 11 bases between the two ends. The CDR3 is CANQQGNYGYTF. CDR3 sequence (DNA): TGTGCCAACCAACAGGGAAACTATGGCTACACCTTC.

CDR3 sequence (DNA): TGTGCCAGCAGCTTAGACCCCTTAGCGGGAGGGTCATACAATGAGCAGTTCTTC. Translated, it gives CASSLDPLAGGSYNEQFF. The V and J genes are TRBV7-9 and TRBJ2-1; TRBD2 matches at 11 bases. V dropped 1 base and J dropped 4; count of bases not matched to a gene: 9. CDR3 length: 18 residues. CDR1 and CDR2 from the germline V gene are SEHNR and FQNEAQ (reference sequence).

The genes are TRBV20-1 and TRBJ1-1; D gene uncertain. Germline V lookup: CDR1 DFQATT, CDR2 SNEGSKA (reference sequence). Trimming cost V 0 bases and J 5 bases, with 13 bases left between them. CDR3 size: 14 residues. The DNA for the CDR3 is TGCAGTGCTAGAGACCGACCCCATTGGACTGAAGCTTTCTTT. Residues: CSARDRPHWTEAFF.

This clonotype has a single count. The chain couples TRBV28 to TRBJ1-5; D uncertain. CDR1 is MDHEN and CDR2 is SYDVKM in the germline V gene. The length of the CDR3 is 13 residues. Trimming removed 7 bases from V and 0 bases from J, with 7 bases in between. The DNA of the CDR3 is TGTGCCAGCAAGACTGCTAGCAATCAGCCCCAGCATTTT. Amino acid sequence: CASKTASNQPQHF. Full variable domain (outside the CDR3, taken from reference TRBV28 and TRBJ1-5): DVKVTQSSRYLVKRTGEKVFLECVQDMDHENMFWYRQDPGLGLRLIYFSYDVKMKEKGDIPEGYSVSREKKERFSLILESASTNQTSMYLCASKTASNQPQHFGDGTRLSIL.

This chain joins TRBV6-2 or TRBV6-3 and TRBJ1-1; the D gene is possibly TRBD1 (5 bases). The germline V and J ends were trimmed by 6 bases and 4 bases, with 9 bases remaining between them. The CDR3 contains 12 residues. CDR1 and CDR2 from the germline V gene are MNHEY and SVGEGT. This CDR3 reads CASRSQVTEAFF. The DNA of the CDR3 is TGTGCCAGCAGATCACAGGTCACTGAAGCTTTCTTT.

The chain couples TRBV28 to TRBJ1-2; D is possibly TRBD1 (5 bases). The CDR3 is 14 amino acids. Per germline, CDR1 MDHEN and CDR2 SYDVKM. V was cut by 2 bases and J by 3 bases, with 10 bases left in between. The DNA for the CDR3 is TGTGCCAGCAGTTTAGGGCTGGGGGACTATGGCTACACCTTC. This encodes CASSLGLGDYGYTF.

The genes are TRBV29-1 and TRBJ2-1; D unresolved. Germline V gives CDR1 SQVTM, CDR2 ANQGSEA. The CDR3 extends over 14 amino acids. Trimming stripped 4 bases from V and 4 bases from J, with 14 bases between. The CDR3 DNA follows: TGCAGCGTTGGGAAGCTCAACACGTACAATGAGCAGTTCTTC. It codes for CSVGKLNTYNEQFF.

A single count supports this clonotype. V gene TRBV5-1 combines with J gene TRBJ2-3; 12 nucleotides agree with TRBD2. Germline CDR1 reads SGHRS; CDR2 reads YFSETQ. This CDR3 contains 17 residues. The V and J ends lost 4 bases and 2 bases, in that order; junction bases with no gene match: 8. CDR3 DNA: TGCGCCAGCAGCATACTGAGGACTAGCGGGATCACAGATACGCAGTATTTT. It encodes CASSILRTSGITDTQYF.

The chain has TRBV19 and TRBJ2-5; D unclear. The V end lost 6 bases, the J end lost 7 bases, and 15 bases lay between the germline ends. Germline CDR1 is LNHDA and CDR2 is SQIVND (reference sequence). This CDR3 contains 13 residues. As DNA, the CDR3 is TGTGCCAGTAGAAGCACACTTTTGGGGACCCAGTACTTC. Protein sequence: CASRSTLLGTQYF.

This chain joins TRBV20-1 and TRBJ1-5; 10 bases are a match to TRBD1. V gave up 7 bases and J gave up 11 bases; unmatched junction bases: 11. The CDR3 loop spans 13 amino acids. CDR1 and CDR2 (germline): DFQATT, SNEGSKA (reference sequence). The CDR3 DNA sequence: TGCAGTGGCTCCGGGACAGGGGATAGGGCCCAGCATTTT. Protein sequence: CSGSGTGDRAQHF.

The chain recombines TRBV28 with TRBJ1-2; D ambiguous. The length of the CDR3 is 12 residues. The germline V and J ends were trimmed by 5 bases and 4 bases, with 8 bases remaining between them. In germline, CDR1 is MDHEN, CDR2 SYDVKM. The CDR3 protein is CASSQYSYGYTF. The CDR3 coding sequence is TGTGCCAGCAGTCAATACAGCTATGGCTACACCTTC.

This clonotype has just one count. The CDR3 loop is CASSLSGLGETQYF. Here the CDR3 DNA reads TGTGCCAGCAGCTTAAGTGGGTTAGGAGAGACCCAGTACTTC. The rearrangement uses TRBV7-3 and TRBJ2-5; no clear D gene. Germline-derived CDR1 and CDR2 are SGHTA and FQGTGA. CDR3 size: 14 residues. The germline V and J ends were trimmed by 1 base and 4 bases, with 10 bases remaining between them.

This chain uses TRBV6-2 or TRBV6-3 with TRBJ2-2; 8 nucleotides line up with TRBD1. V lost 0 bases to trimming and J lost 4 bases; unmatched junction nucleotides: 4. Per germline, CDR1 MNHEY and CDR2 SVGEGT. The CDR3 contains 16 residues. For the CDR3, the DNA is TGTGCCAGCAGTTACTCCGGGACAGGATCCACCGGGGAGCTGTTTTTT. Translated: CASSYSGTGSTGELFF.